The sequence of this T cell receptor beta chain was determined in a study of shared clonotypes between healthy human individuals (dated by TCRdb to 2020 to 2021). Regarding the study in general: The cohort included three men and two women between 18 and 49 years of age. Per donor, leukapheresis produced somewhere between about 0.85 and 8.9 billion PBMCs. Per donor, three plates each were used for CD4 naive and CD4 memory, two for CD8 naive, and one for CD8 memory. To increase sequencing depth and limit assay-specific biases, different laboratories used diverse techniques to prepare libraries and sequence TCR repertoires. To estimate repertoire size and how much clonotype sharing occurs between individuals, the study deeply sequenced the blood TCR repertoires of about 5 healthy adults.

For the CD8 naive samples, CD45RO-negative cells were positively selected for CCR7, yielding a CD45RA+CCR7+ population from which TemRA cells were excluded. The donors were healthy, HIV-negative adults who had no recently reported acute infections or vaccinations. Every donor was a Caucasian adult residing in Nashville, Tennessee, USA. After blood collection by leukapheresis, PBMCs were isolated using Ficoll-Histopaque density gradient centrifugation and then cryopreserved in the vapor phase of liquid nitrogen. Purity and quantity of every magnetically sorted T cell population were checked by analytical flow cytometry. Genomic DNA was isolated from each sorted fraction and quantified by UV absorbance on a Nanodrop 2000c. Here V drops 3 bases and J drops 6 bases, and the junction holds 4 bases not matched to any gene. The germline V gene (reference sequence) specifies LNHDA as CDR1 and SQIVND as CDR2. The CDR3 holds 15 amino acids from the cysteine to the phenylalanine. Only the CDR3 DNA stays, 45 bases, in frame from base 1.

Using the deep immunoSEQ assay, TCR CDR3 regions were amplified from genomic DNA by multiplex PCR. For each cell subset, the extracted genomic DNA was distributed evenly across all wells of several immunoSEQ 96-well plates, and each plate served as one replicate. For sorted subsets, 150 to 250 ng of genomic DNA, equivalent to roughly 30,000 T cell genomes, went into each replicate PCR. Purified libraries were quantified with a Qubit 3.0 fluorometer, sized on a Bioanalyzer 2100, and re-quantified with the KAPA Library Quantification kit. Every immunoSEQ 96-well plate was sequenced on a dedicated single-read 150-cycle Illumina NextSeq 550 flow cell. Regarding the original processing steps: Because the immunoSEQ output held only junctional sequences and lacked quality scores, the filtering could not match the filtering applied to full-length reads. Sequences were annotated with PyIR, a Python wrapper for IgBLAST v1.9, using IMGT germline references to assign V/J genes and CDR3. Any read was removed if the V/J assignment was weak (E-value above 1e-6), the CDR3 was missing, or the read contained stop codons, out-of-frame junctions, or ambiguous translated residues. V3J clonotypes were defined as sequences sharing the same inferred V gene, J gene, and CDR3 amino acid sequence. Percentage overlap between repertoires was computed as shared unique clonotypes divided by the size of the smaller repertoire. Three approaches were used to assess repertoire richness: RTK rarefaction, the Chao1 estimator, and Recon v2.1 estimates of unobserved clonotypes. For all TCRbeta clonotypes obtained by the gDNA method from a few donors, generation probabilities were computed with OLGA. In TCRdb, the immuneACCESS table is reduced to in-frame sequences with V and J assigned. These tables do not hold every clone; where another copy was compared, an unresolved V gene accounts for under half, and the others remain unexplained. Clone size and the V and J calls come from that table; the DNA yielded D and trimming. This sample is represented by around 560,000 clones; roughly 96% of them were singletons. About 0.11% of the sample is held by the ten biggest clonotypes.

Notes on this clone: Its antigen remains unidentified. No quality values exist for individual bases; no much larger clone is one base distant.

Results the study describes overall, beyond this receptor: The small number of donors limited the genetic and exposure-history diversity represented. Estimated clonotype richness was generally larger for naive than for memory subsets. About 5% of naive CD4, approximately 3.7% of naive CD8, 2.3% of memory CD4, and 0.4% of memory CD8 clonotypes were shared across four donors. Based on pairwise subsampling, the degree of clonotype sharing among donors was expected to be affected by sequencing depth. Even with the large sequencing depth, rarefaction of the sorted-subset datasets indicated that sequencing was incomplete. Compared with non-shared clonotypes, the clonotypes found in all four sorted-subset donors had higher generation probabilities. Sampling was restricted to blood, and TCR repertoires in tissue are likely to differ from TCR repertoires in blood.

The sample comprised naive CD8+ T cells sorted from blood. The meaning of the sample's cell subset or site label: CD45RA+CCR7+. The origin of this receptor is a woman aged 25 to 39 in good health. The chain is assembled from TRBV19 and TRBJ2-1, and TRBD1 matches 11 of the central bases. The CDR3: CASSMPGQGGNEQFF. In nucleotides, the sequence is TGTGCCAGTAGTATGCCGGGACAGGGGGGCAATGAGCAGTTCTTC.